The clone carrying this T cell receptor beta chain has at least ten counts. As yet, its antigen is unknown. Per the germline V gene, CDR1 is SGHTA and CDR2 is FQGNSA. The V and J ends lost 5 bases and 2 bases, in that order; junction bases with no gene match: 7. The CDR3 sequence is 15 residues long. The data were obtained in a study of T-cell reconstitution after alpha-beta-depleted transplantation in children. Regarding the study as a whole: T-cell counts and diversity were attributed mostly to newly produced T cells one year after transplant. Recipient T cells and thymic progenitors that survived gave rise to the high TCRbeta diversity observed at day 60 in some patients. Several hundred rapidly expanded clones from non-depleted graft cells reportedly supplied alpha-beta T cells about two months post-transplant.

Library preparation (for TCRbeta) was performed with unique molecular identifiers. TCRdb reprocessed the PCR reads with MiXCR, giving one entry per CDR3 protein. Of some 450,000 distinct CDR3 sequences in the sample, approximately 42% are singletons; the top ten hold approximately 25%. The sequence was collected from a girl aged 2 to 10 with aplastic anemia, due to receive a stem cell transplant. The sample here was PBMCs, taken before TCRalphabeta/CD19-depleted stem cell transplant. This rearrangement joins TRBV7-2 to TRBJ2-3; 7 bases agree with TRBD2. CDR3 sequence reads: CASSTRDYFTDTQYF. For the CDR3, the DNA is TGTGCCAGCAGCACTCGGGACTATTTCACAGATACGCAGTATTTT.